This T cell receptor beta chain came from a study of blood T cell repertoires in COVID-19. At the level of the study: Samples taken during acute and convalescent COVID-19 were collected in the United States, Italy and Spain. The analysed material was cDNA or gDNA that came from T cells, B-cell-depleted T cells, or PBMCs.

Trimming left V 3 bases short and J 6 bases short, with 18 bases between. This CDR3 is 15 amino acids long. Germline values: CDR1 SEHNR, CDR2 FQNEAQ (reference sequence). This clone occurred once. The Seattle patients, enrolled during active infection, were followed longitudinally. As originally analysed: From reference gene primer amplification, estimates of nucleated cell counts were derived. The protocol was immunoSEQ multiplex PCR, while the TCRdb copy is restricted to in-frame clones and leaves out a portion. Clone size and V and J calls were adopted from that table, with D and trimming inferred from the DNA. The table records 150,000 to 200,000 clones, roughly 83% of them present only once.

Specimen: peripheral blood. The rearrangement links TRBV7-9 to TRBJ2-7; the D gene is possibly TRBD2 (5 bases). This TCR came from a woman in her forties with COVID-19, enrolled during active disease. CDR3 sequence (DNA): TGTGCCAGCAGCTTCGAGCGGATTGGGTCTACCGAGCAGTACTTC. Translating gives CASSFERIGSTEQYF.